Below are 14 T cell receptor beta chains sequenced from a single sample in a study of technical replicates of blood from four donors. Sequencing used immunoSEQ multiplex PCR; TCRdb keeps in-frame clones, though not all of them. The data show over 75,000 clones, approximately 94% seen once. The sequenced sample was T cells isolated from PBMCs. The source of these receptors is a human donor in good health.

This chain uses TRBV30 with TRBJ2-5; TRBD2 aligns across 10 bases. The germline CDR1 and CDR2 sequences are GTSNPN and SVGIG (reference sequence). The V segment lost 0 bases and the J segment 5 bases; nucleotides outside the gene matches: 18. The CDR3 sequence is 19 residues long. CDR3: CAWSVGKLAGILSWETQYF. CDR3 DNA: TGTGCCTGGAGTGTTGGGAAACTAGCGGGGATATTGTCGTGGGAGACCCAGTACTTC.

CDR3 nucleotides: TGTGCCAGCAGCATCAGGGGCAATGAGCAGTTCTTC. This codes for CASSIRGNEQFF. This chain joins TRBV27 and TRBJ2-1, with a tentative D call TRBD1 (6 bases). V was cut by 6 bases and J by 6 bases, with 9 bases left in between. Germline lookup yields CDR1 MNHEY and CDR2 SMNVEV (reference sequence). The CDR3 has 12 residues.

The chain combines TRBV5-6 with TRBJ2-2, with 9 nucleotides matching TRBD1. This CDR3 has 16 residues. Looked up from germline, CDR1 is SGHDT and CDR2 is YYEEEE. Germline trimming cut 4 bases from V and 2 bases from J; bases unmatched to any gene: 6. In DNA form, the CDR3 reads TGTGCCAGCAGCCGATACAGGGGGCCCAACACCGGGGAGCTGTTTTTT. Protein: CASSRYRGPNTGELFF. Full variable domain (outside the CDR3, taken from reference TRBV5-6 and TRBJ2-2): DAGVTQSPTHLIKTRGQQVTLRCSPKSGHDTVSWYQQALGQGPQFIFQYYEEEERQRGNFPDRFSGHQFPNYSSELNVNALLLGDSALYLCASSRYRGPNTGELFFGEGSRLTVL.

The J gene is TRBJ2-1, the V gene TRBV4-1; no definite D call. Trimming stripped 5 bases from V and 8 bases from J, with 7 bases between. CDR1 MGHRA and CDR2 YSYEKL come from the germline V gene. This CDR3 is built from 11 residues. The CDR3 protein is CASSGQDEQFF. The CDR3 DNA is TGCGCCAGCAGCGGCCAAGATGAGCAGTTCTTC.

The V gene is TRBV5-4, the J gene TRBJ2-3; TRBD2 might be the D (5 bases). The germline CDR1 and CDR2 sequences are SGHNT and YYREEE (reference sequence). The CDR3 is 15 amino acids. Trimming took 1 base from V and 7 from J, leaving 16 bases between them. The CDR3 DNA reads as TGTGCCAGCAGCTTGTTTGGAACTAGTTTGCATACGCAGTATTTT. Encoded protein: CASSLFGTSLHTQYF.

The CDR3 DNA sequence: TGTGCCACCAGCAGAGATCTGAGACTAGCGGGGGTTAATGAGCAGTTCTTC. Its translation is CATSRDLRLAGVNEQFF. The chain uses TRBV15 and TRBJ2-1, with 12 nucleotides matching TRBD2. Trimming removed 0 bases from V and 7 bases from J; junction bases left unmatched: 7. CDR1 and CDR2 from the germline V gene are LNHNV and YYDKDF (reference sequence). This CDR3 comprises 17 residues.

V is TRBV6-1 and J is TRBJ1-5; D is undetermined. Germline assignment: CDR1 MNHNS and CDR2 SASEGT. The V end lost 5 bases, the J end lost 11 bases, and 16 bases lay between the germline ends. There are 13 residues in the CDR3. The chain's CDR3 is CASSYTPRETQHF. The CDR3 coding sequence is TGTGCCAGCAGTTATACCCCGAGAGAGACCCAGCATTTT.

CDR3 bases: TGTGCCAGCAGTGAAATTCAGTTGTCAGGCTACACCTTC. Encoded protein: CASSEIQLSGYTF. The J gene is TRBJ1-2, the V gene TRBV6-1; D gene ambiguous. The germline V gene encodes CDR1 MNHNS and CDR2 SASEGT. There are 13 residues in the CDR3. The ends were cut back, 2 bases at V and 8 bases at J, with 12 bases in the middle.

This rearrangement joins TRBV19 to TRBJ1-5, with unresolved D. Looked up from germline, CDR1 is LNHDA and CDR2 is SQIVND (reference sequence). Trimming shortened V by 11 bases and J by 2 bases, and 10 bases separated the two germline ends. The CDR3 spans 12 residues. The CDR3 sequence is CAAGVGNQPQHF. The DNA for the CDR3 is TGTGCCGCCGGGGTTGGCAATCAGCCCCAGCATTTT.

The J gene is TRBJ2-7, the V gene TRBV5-6, with 7 positions matching TRBD2. Losses at the gene ends were 4 bases for V and 0 bases for J; bases not matched to a gene: 4. This CDR3 is built from 14 residues. CDR1 is SGHDT and CDR2 is YYEEEE in the germline V gene. The CDR3 coding sequence is TGTGCCAGCAGCGTCGGGGGGTCCTCCTACGAGCAGTACTTC. The encoded protein is CASSVGGSSYEQYF.

V is TRBV27 and J is TRBJ1-2, with TRBD1 as a possible D gene (5 bases). Looked up from germline, CDR1 is MNHEY and CDR2 is SMNVEV (reference sequence). The V and J ends lost 6 bases and 2 bases respectively, with 25 bases between them. CDR3 size: 18 residues. The CDR3 coding sequence is TGTGCCAGCAGGTTCGCCAGGCAGGGCCCTACTTCAAACTATGGCTACACCTTC. Translating gives CASRFARQGPTSNYGYTF.

The chain has TRBV5-4 and TRBJ2-4; 11 positions agree with TRBD2. The CDR3 sequence is 15 residues long. The ends lost 1 base at V and 8 bases at J; junction bases unmatched: 5. Germline V gives CDR1 SGHNT, CDR2 YYREEE (reference sequence). This chain's CDR3 is CASSLKTSGSDIQYF. The CDR3 DNA reads TGTGCCAGCAGCTTGAAAACTAGCGGGAGTGACATTCAGTACTTC.

This chain connects TRBV9 to TRBJ2-7, with D possibly matching TRBD1 (6 bases). Germline-derived CDR1 and CDR2 are SGDLS and YYNGEE. V dropped 0 bases and J dropped 4 bases, with 14 bases sitting between them. The CDR3 sequence is 15 residues long. CDR3: CASSVGGGTLYEQYF. CDR3 in DNA: TGTGCCAGCAGCGTAGGAGGGGGAACCCTTTACGAGCAGTACTTC.

This chain links TRBV7-9 with TRBJ2-4, with TRBD1 identical over 7 bases. The length of the CDR3 is 15 residues. The J segment lost 8 bases and the V segment lost 3 bases, leaving 10 bases of the junction unmatched. Germline CDR1 is SEHNR and CDR2 is FQNEAQ (reference sequence). The CDR3 is CASSLGQSLLDIQYF. The CDR3 nucleotides read TGTGCCAGCAGCTTGGGACAGAGTCTTTTGGACATTCAGTACTTC.